One sample yielded the 21 T cell receptor beta chains listed below, sequenced in a study of neurological immune-mediated disorders. MiXCR was run by TCRdb on the 5' RACE reads, yielding one entry per CDR3 protein. The sample consists of 80,000 or so distinct CDR3 sequences, about 9.5% of them appearing once. Sequencing used PBMCs. The source of these receptors is a man aged 45-60 years in good health.

CDR3 amino acids: CASSPTRGQKNIQYF. The CDR3, as DNA: TGTGCCAGCTCACCTACGAGGGGACAGAAAAACATTCAGTACTTC. This sequence joins TRBV18 and TRBJ2-4; 7 bases are shared with TRBD1. CDR1 and CDR2 (germline): KGHSH, LQKENI. After removal of 3 bases from V and 4 bases from J, the junction contained 6 bases not matched to a gene. This CDR3 spans 15 amino acids.

The table lists this clonotype with many counts. The CDR3 nucleotides are TGTGCCAGCAGCTTGGGACCATCCTACGAGCAGTACTTC. It specifies CASSLGPSYEQYF. The chain recombines TRBV7-2 with TRBJ2-7; either TRBD1 or TRBD2 may fit D (5 bases each). The CDR3 runs to 13 residues. V gave up 3 bases and J gave up 1 base, with 7 bases separating them. CDR1 and CDR2 from the germline V gene are SGHTA and FQGNSA.

This clonotype was detected only a few times. The chain uses TRBV6-5 and TRBJ2-2, with 8 bases lining up with TRBD1. The V segment lost 6 bases and the J segment 0 bases; nucleotides outside the gene matches: 3. CDR1 is MNHEY, CDR2 SVGAGI, per germline. This CDR3 contains 15 residues. CDR3 sequence: CASRPQGANTGELFF. The CDR3 coding sequence is TGTGCCAGCAGACCACAGGGGGCGAACACCGGGGAGCTGTTTTTT.

Many counts were recorded for this clonotype. The gene calls are TRBV19 and TRBJ2-1, with D unresolved. Germline values: CDR1 LNHDA, CDR2 SQIVND (reference sequence). Between the trimmed V and J ends, which lost 6 bases and 6 bases, there was a span of 15 bases. The CDR3 length is 14 residues. The CDR3 region has the DNA TGTGCCAGTAGCCTGGACCAGACGAGCAATGAGCAGTTCTTC. It is translated as CASSLDQTSNEQFF. Together with reference TRBV19 and TRBJ2-1, the CDR3 gives the full variable domain: DGGITQSPKYLFRKEGQNVTLSCEQNLNHDAMYWYRQDPGQGLRLIYYSQIVNDFQKGDIAEGYSVSREKKESFPLTVTSAQKNPTAFYLCASSLDQTSNEQFFGPGTRLTVL.

This clonotype was seen ten or more times. The V and J genes are TRBV6-2 or TRBV6-3 and TRBJ2-6; D is ambiguous. Germline V gene data show CDR1 as MNHEY and CDR2 as SVGEGT. The ends were cut back, 7 bases at V and 0 bases at J, with 10 bases in the middle. The length of the CDR3 is 15 residues. CDR3 sequence reads: CASTRLVSGANVLTF. Written as DNA, the CDR3 is TGTGCCAGCACCCGTCTCGTCTCTGGGGCCAACGTCCTGACTTTC.

This clonotype was observed many times. The chain uses TRBV12-3 or TRBV12-4 and TRBJ2-7, with TRBD2 as a possible D gene (6 bases). The CDR3 loop spans 13 amino acids. V lost 3 bases to trimming and J lost 7 bases, with 13 bases between them. The CDR3 DNA sequence: TGTGCCAGCAGTTTGTATCCGGAGGGGGAGCAGTACTTC. Its protein product is CASSLYPEGEQYF.

Ten or more counts support this clonotype. V gene TRBV28 combines with J gene TRBJ2-7; D is ambiguous. The germline V and J ends were trimmed by 5 bases and 4 bases, with 9 bases remaining between them. CDR1 MDHEN and CDR2 SYDVKM come from the germline V gene. The CDR3 length is 12 residues. The CDR3 nucleotides are TGTGCCAGCAGTCCGCCCTATTACGAGCAGTACTTC. This encodes CASSPPYYEQYF.

This clonotype was counted at least ten times. The chain links TRBV3-1 to TRBJ2-4, with a weak D call TRBD1 (5 bases). The CDR3 spans 15 residues. V lost 1 base and J 0 bases, leaving 7 bases between the germline ends. Germline V CDR1 and CDR2: LGHDT, YNNKEL (reference sequence). CDR3 loop: CASSQVTVAKNIQYF. The CDR3, as DNA: TGTGCCAGCAGCCAAGTGACAGTAGCCAAAAACATTCAGTACTTC.

In this sample, this clonotype turned up many times. V and J are TRBV5-1 and TRBJ1-2; D is uncertain. Between the trimmed V and J ends, which lost 0 bases and 7 bases, there was a span of 16 bases. The CDR3 totals 15 residues. The germline CDR1 and CDR2 sequences are SGHRS and YFSETQ. The CDR3 DNA sequence: TGCGCCAGCAGCTTGGGAGGGCAGCGGCGTGTTGGCTACACCTTC. It codes for CASSLGGQRRVGYTF. Supplemented by reference TRBV5-1 and TRBJ1-2, the full variable domain reads KAGVTQTPRYLIKTRGQQVTLSCSPISGHRSVSWYQQTPGQGLQFLFEYFSETQRNKGNFPGRFSGRQFSNSRSEMNVSTLELGDSALYLCASSLGGQRRVGYTFGSGTRLTVV.

This clonotype was counted at least ten times. The rearrangement links TRBV20-1 to TRBJ1-6, with D tentatively TRBD1 (5 bases). Per the germline V gene, CDR1 is DFQATT and CDR2 is SNEGSKA (reference sequence). The CDR3 length is 13 residues. V was clipped by 4 bases and J by 7 bases, with 11 bases between them. The CDR3, as DNA: TGCAGTGCTACCCGGGACTTCAATTCACCCCTCCACTTT. Translating it yields CSATRDFNSPLHF.

This clonotype was counted ten times or more. The chain links TRBV5-1 to TRBJ2-7; the match to TRBD2 covers 7 bases. From germline, CDR1 is SGHRS and CDR2 YFSETQ. The CDR3 extends over 18 amino acids. The V segment lost 7 bases and the J segment 5 bases; nucleotides outside the gene matches: 24. The chain's CDR3 is CASAPLASAGYGRNEQYF. DNA for the CDR3: TGCGCCAGCGCCCCCCTAGCATCCGCAGGCTACGGGAGGAACGAGCAGTACTTC.

This clonotype was seen at least ten times. The chain couples TRBV5-6 to TRBJ2-2; 7 nucleotides match TRBD1. CDR1 is SGHDT, CDR2 YYEEEE, per germline. With 1 base clipped from V and 5 bases from J, the junction kept 5 bases outside the gene matches. This CDR3 region has 15 residues. The CDR3 loop reads CASSLSRGRTGELFF. For the CDR3, the DNA is TGTGCCAGCAGCTTGAGTAGGGGGCGAACCGGGGAGCTGTTTTTT.

This clonotype was seen at least ten times. The rearrangement links TRBV7-9 to TRBJ1-5; the D is unclear. The V end lost 5 bases, the J end lost 7 bases, and 21 bases lay between the germline ends. Germline assignment: CDR1 SEHNR and CDR2 FQNEAQ (reference sequence). This CDR3 region has 16 residues. The CDR3: CASSPGEAGKRQPQHF. CDR3 DNA: TGTGCCAGCAGCCCCGGAGAGGCGGGAAAGAGACAGCCCCAGCATTTT.

This clonotype was picked up many times. The gene calls are TRBV4-2 and TRBJ1-6; D not certain. Germline V gene data show CDR1 as LGHNA and CDR2 as YNFKEQ. V shed 0 bases and J shed 11 bases, with 11 bases lying between them. The CDR3 runs 14 residues. The CDR3 coding sequence is TGTGCCAGCAGCCAAGAGTTTCCGGAGGCACCCCTCCACTTT. Its protein product is CASSQEFPEAPLHF.

At least ten counts were recorded for this clonotype. This chain uses TRBV4-1 with TRBJ2-2; weak D call: TRBD1 (5 bases). Germline V lookup: CDR1 MGHRA, CDR2 YSYEKL. The CDR3 runs to 14 residues. With 1 base removed from V and 3 bases from J, the gap between germline ends came to 6 bases. The CDR3 sequence is CASSQGGDTGELFF. The CDR3 DNA follows: TGCGCCAGCAGCCAAGGGGGCGACACCGGGGAGCTGTTTTTT.

This clonotype was picked up many times. The chain employs TRBV7-2 and TRBJ2-1; the D call may be TRBD1 or TRBD2 (5 bases each). The germline V gene encodes CDR1 SGHTA and CDR2 FQGNSA. Trimming stripped 6 bases from V and 3 bases from J, with 21 bases between. The CDR3 extends over 17 amino acids. The CDR3 DNA reads TGTGCCAGCAGATTCAACTCCGGGACGGGATTCTACAATGAGCAGTTCTTC. This sequence encodes CASRFNSGTGFYNEQFF.

As regards this clonotype: Possible read error: a much larger clone is one base away. The chain employs TRBV5-1 and TRBJ2-1; D call uncertain. CDR3 size: 13 residues. The V and J ends lost 9 bases and 7 bases respectively, with 17 bases between them. CDR1 and CDR2 from the germline V gene are SGHRS and YFSETQ. The DNA of the CDR3 is TGCGCCAACAGTGTTTGGCTAGAGAATGAGCAGTTCTTC. This gives the protein CANSVWLENEQFF.

This clonotype was counted ten times or more. V usage is TRBV29-1 and J usage is TRBJ1-1; D may be TRBD1 (5 bases). V lost 7 bases, J lost 1 base, and 13 bases lay in between. CDR1 is SQVTM and CDR2 is ANQGSEA in the germline V gene. CDR3 length: 13 residues. The CDR3, as DNA: TGCAGCGCCTCGGGGCAGGAGAACACTGAAGCTTTCTTT. Amino acids: CSASGQENTEAFF. Together with reference TRBV29-1 and TRBJ1-1, the CDR3 gives the full variable domain: SAVISQKPSRDICQRGTSLTIQCQVDSQVTMMFWYRQQPGQSLTLIATANQGSEATYESGFVIDKFPISRPNLTFSTLTVSNMSPEDSSIYLCSASGQENTEAFFGQGTRLTVV.

This clonotype has ten or more counts. The rearrangement links TRBV20-1 to TRBJ2-1; D ambiguous. The CDR3 has 14 residues. Germline CDR1 and CDR2: DFQATT and SNEGSKA (reference sequence). V was pared by 4 bases and J by 0 bases, with 10 bases between. The CDR3 here is CSATVAGSYNEQFF. The CDR3 bases are TGCAGTGCTACAGTTGCCGGCTCCTACAATGAGCAGTTCTTC.

This clonotype was recorded at least ten times. J is TRBJ2-7 and V is TRBV5-5, with D hard to call. The CDR3 totals 15 residues. The germline V gene encodes CDR1 SGHKS and CDR2 YYEKEE (reference sequence). The germline V and J ends were trimmed by 4 bases and 1 base, with 15 bases remaining between them. Here the CDR3 DNA reads TGTGCCAGCAGCCTCTGGCCCTCACCTTCCTACGAGCAGTACTTC. Protein sequence: CASSLWPSPSYEQYF.

The chain employs TRBV7-9 and TRBJ2-1, with 8 bases that match TRBD2. CDR1 SEHNR and CDR2 FQNEAQ come from the germline V gene (reference sequence). This CDR3 has 14 amino acids. Trimming took 5 bases from V and 7 from J; bases not matched to a gene: 7. The CDR3 sequence: CASSPGLGMNEQFF. CDR3 sequence (DNA): TGTGCCAGCAGCCCGGGACTAGGGATGAATGAGCAGTTCTTC.